The rows below give T cell receptor beta chains drawn from one sample of a study of long-term antiretroviral therapy in people with HIV. The protocol was immunoSEQ multiplex PCR, while the TCRdb copy is restricted to in-frame clones and leaves out a portion. The repertoire holds more than 20,000 clones, with 81% as singletons. The sequences come from unsorted PBMCs, collected 4.4 years after starting antiretroviral therapy. All receptors derive from a young man with HIV. The CDR3 runs from the conserved cysteine through the conserved F or W. Each record gives: clone size, J gene, D gene, V gene, CDR3 DNA, CDR3 protein. D genes are given only for firm matches. Size is stated for part of the rows, as once, few or many counts, or as a class when the clone is expanded.

clone_size: NA
j_call: TRBJ2-3
d_call: NA
v_call: TRBV15
cdr3_nt: TGTGCCACCAGCTCCCAGGGCGGTGTTGCAGATACGCAGTATTTT
cdr3_aa: CATSSQGGVADTQYF

clone_size: NA
j_call: TRBJ2-2
d_call: TRBD2
v_call: TRBV19
cdr3_nt: TGTGCCAGTAGCCTTAGACTAGCGGGGTCCACCGGGGAGCTGTTTTTT
cdr3_aa: CASSLRLAGSTGELFF

clone_size: NA
j_call: TRBJ1-1
d_call: NA
v_call: TRBV14
cdr3_nt: TGTGCCAGCAGCCACCCCTACGGGGGGGGTACTGAAGCTTTCTTT
cdr3_aa: CASSHPYGGGTEAFF

clone_size: NA
j_call: TRBJ1-2
d_call: NA
v_call: TRBV29-1
cdr3_nt: TGCAGCGTTGAAGGGGCGCAGGGATACTATGGCTACACCTTC
cdr3_aa: CSVEGAQGYYGYTF

clone_size: NA
j_call: TRBJ1-1
d_call: NA
v_call: TRBV5-5
cdr3_nt: TGTGCCAGCAGCCCTCAAACTGAAGCTTTCTTT
cdr3_aa: CASSPQTEAFF

clone_size: NA
j_call: TRBJ2-7
d_call: TRBD2
v_call: TRBV5-1
cdr3_nt: TGCGCCAGCAGCTCCGGACTAGCGGGAGGGCCGGGCGAGCAGTACTTC
cdr3_aa: CASSSGLAGGPGEQYF

clone_size: NA
j_call: TRBJ1-3
d_call: NA
v_call: TRBV9
cdr3_nt: TGTGCCAGCAGCGCCTGGGACTACAGCTCTGGAAACACCATATATTTT
cdr3_aa: CASSAWDYSSGNTIYF

clone_size: NA
j_call: TRBJ1-4
d_call: NA
v_call: TRBV10-3
cdr3_nt: TGTGCCACCCGACGACTTGGCGAAACTAATGAAAAACTGTTTTTT
cdr3_aa: CATRRLGETNEKLFF

clone_size: NA
j_call: TRBJ1-1
d_call: NA
v_call: TRBV7-9
cdr3_nt: TGTGCCAGCAGCCCGGTGGGGGGTGCTGACACTGAAGCTTTCTTT
cdr3_aa: CASSPVGGADTEAFF

clone_size: NA
j_call: TRBJ1-6
d_call: NA
v_call: TRBV7-2
cdr3_nt: TGTGCCAGCAGCTTAAATTTTAATTCACCCCTCCACTTT
cdr3_aa: CASSLNFNSPLHF

clone_size: NA
j_call: TRBJ1-2
d_call: TRBD1
v_call: TRBV28
cdr3_nt: TGTGCCAGCAGGCAACTCGACAGGGCGGAAGGCTACACCTTC
cdr3_aa: CASRQLDRAEGYTF

clone_size: NA
j_call: TRBJ2-7
d_call: TRBD1
v_call: TRBV19
cdr3_nt: TGTGCCAGCCAACCCAACCCCGGACAGGGGCATTCCTACGAGCAGTACTTC
cdr3_aa: CASQPNPGQGHSYEQYF

clone_size: NA
j_call: TRBJ1-5
d_call: NA
v_call: TRBV9
cdr3_nt: TGTGCCAGCAGCGCCAGTTATAGCAATCAGCCCCAGCATTTT
cdr3_aa: CASSASYSNQPQHF

clone_size: NA
j_call: TRBJ2-3
d_call: NA
v_call: TRBV14
cdr3_nt: TGTGCCAGCAGACCGTGGACCACAGATACGCAGTATTTT
cdr3_aa: CASRPWTTDTQYF

clone_size: NA
j_call: TRBJ2-7
d_call: TRBD2
v_call: TRBV10-3
cdr3_nt: TGTGCCATCAGTGCCCCGGGACTAGCGGGGGAAAGCTCCTACGAGCAGTACTTC
cdr3_aa: CAISAPGLAGESSYEQYF

clone_size: NA
j_call: TRBJ2-1
d_call: NA
v_call: TRBV4-1
cdr3_nt: TGCGCCAGCAGCCAAGCGACTAGTCTATTTCGTATCAATGAGCAGTTCTTC
cdr3_aa: CASSQATSLFRINEQFF

clone_size: few
j_call: TRBJ2-7
d_call: NA
v_call: TRBV9
cdr3_nt: TGTGCCAGCAGCGGCGTCAGGGGAAGGTACGAGCAGTACTTC
cdr3_aa: CASSGVRGRYEQYF

clone_size: NA
j_call: TRBJ2-1
d_call: NA
v_call: TRBV7-9
cdr3_nt: TGTGCCAGCAGTCCCTCCGGGACTGAGAAAATTAATGAGCAGTTCTTC
cdr3_aa: CASSPSGTEKINEQFF

clone_size: once
j_call: TRBJ2-7
d_call: NA
v_call: TRBV5-4
cdr3_nt: TGTGCCAGCAGCTTGGACCACTACGAGCAGTACTTC
cdr3_aa: CASSLDHYEQYF

clone_size: once
j_call: TRBJ2-7
d_call: NA
v_call: TRBV5-1
cdr3_nt: TGCGCCAGCAGCTTGGAAGGTCAGGGGAGGGACGAGCAGTACTTC
cdr3_aa: CASSLEGQGRDEQYF

clone_size: NA
j_call: TRBJ1-5
d_call: NA
v_call: TRBV7-2
cdr3_nt: TGTGCCAGCAGCTTAGCGAGTCGCTCGCGGAGCAATCAGCCCCAGCATTTT
cdr3_aa: CASSLASRSRSNQPQHF

clone_size: few
j_call: TRBJ2-5
d_call: NA
v_call: TRBV2
cdr3_nt: TGTGCCAGCAGGGACGGGACTTTTGAGACCCAGTACTTC
cdr3_aa: CASRDGTFETQYF

clone_size: NA
j_call: TRBJ1-1
d_call: NA
v_call: TRBV4-1
cdr3_nt: TGCGCCAGCAGCCAAGTGGAGGGCGGGGACACTGAAGCTTTCTTT
cdr3_aa: CASSQVEGGDTEAFF

clone_size: NA
j_call: TRBJ2-7
d_call: NA
v_call: TRBV18
cdr3_nt: TGTGCCAGCTCATCTACCTCCTACGAGCAGTACTTC
cdr3_aa: CASSSTSYEQYF

clone_size: NA
j_call: TRBJ2-7
d_call: NA
v_call: TRBV28
cdr3_nt: TGTGCCAGCAGTTTACGGGGGCCGCACTACGAGCAGTACTTC
cdr3_aa: CASSLRGPHYEQYF

clone_size: NA
j_call: TRBJ1-5
d_call: NA
v_call: TRBV19
cdr3_nt: TGTGCCAGTACACGGTCCAGGGTAGGACTTAGCAATCAGCCCCAGCATTTT
cdr3_aa: CASTRSRVGLSNQPQHF

clone_size: NA
j_call: TRBJ2-2
d_call: TRBD2
v_call: TRBV27
cdr3_nt: TGTGCCAGCAGTTCCCCCACCCTTAGCGGGAGCGGGACCGGGGAGCTGTTTTTT
cdr3_aa: CASSSPTLSGSGTGELFF

clone_size: NA
j_call: TRBJ2-1
d_call: TRBD2
v_call: TRBV9
cdr3_nt: TGTGCCAGCAGCGATAGGACTAGCGGCTACAATGAGCAGTTCTTC
cdr3_aa: CASSDRTSGYNEQFF

clone_size: NA
j_call: TRBJ2-7
d_call: NA
v_call: TRBV9
cdr3_nt: TGTGCCAGCAGCGTAGACATTTCCCACGAGCAGTACTTC
cdr3_aa: CASSVDISHEQYF

clone_size: NA
j_call: TRBJ2-2
d_call: NA
v_call: TRBV19
cdr3_nt: TGTGCCAGTAGAAACACCTCACCCGGGGAGCTGTTTTTT
cdr3_aa: CASRNTSPGELFF

clone_size: NA
j_call: TRBJ2-1
d_call: NA
v_call: TRBV11-1
cdr3_nt: TGTGCCAGCAGCCCTGGGACACGGCGGCAGTTCTTC
cdr3_aa: CASSPGTRRQFF

clone_size: NA
j_call: TRBJ1-4
d_call: TRBD1
v_call: TRBV15
cdr3_nt: TGTGCCACCAGCAGGTCAGGGGGCATCGCTAATGAAAAACTGTTTTTT
cdr3_aa: CATSRSGGIANEKLFF

clone_size: NA
j_call: TRBJ1-1
d_call: NA
v_call: TRBV12-5
cdr3_nt: TGTGCTAGTGGTTTGACTCCCGGGTCCCTTATAGGCACTGAAGCTTTCTTT
cdr3_aa: CASGLTPGSLIGTEAFF